A single sample gave rise to the 31 T cell receptor beta chains below, sequenced in a study of T cell repertoires in cytomegalovirus infection. TCRdb itself ran the reads through MiXCR, one entry per CDR3 protein. The data hold about 740,000 distinct CDR3 sequences, with roughly a third observed a single time. The specimen was PBMCs. Source of these receptors: a human donor in good health (CMV status not recorded). Some clones in this sample may be carry-over from other donors' samples.

This clonotype was detected only a few times. The chain recombines TRBV28 with TRBJ2-1; TRBD1 or TRBD2 may be the D gene (5 bases each). The CDR3 consists of 16 residues. Trimming left V 5 bases short and J 0 bases short, with 14 bases between. Germline V gives CDR1 MDHEN, CDR2 SYDVKM. The CDR3 DNA is TGTGCCAGCAGTCTCCTGGGGACCAGCTCCTACAATGAGCAGTTCTTC. This gives the protein CASSLLGTSSYNEQFF. The entire variable domain, with the rest obtained from reference TRBV28 and TRBJ2-1, is as follows: DVKVTQSSRYLVKRTGEKVFLECVQDMDHENMFWYRQDPGLGLRLIYFSYDVKMKEKGDIPEGYSVSREKKERFSLILESASTNQTSMYLCASSLLGTSSYNEQFFGPGTRLTVL.

J is TRBJ2-1 and V is TRBV20-1; D possibly corresponds to TRBD1 (6 bases). Trimming took off 3 bases at V and 3 bases at J, with 15 bases between the two ends. The germline V gene has CDR1 DFQATT and CDR2 SNEGSKA (reference sequence). This CDR3 spans 15 amino acids. In DNA form, the CDR3 reads TGCAGTGCTAGGGTCCGGGACACAGGCTACAATGAGCAGTTCTTC. Its translation: CSARVRDTGYNEQFF.

Note on this clonotype: A much larger clone lies one base from this, so it may be a read error. This chain connects TRBV7-8 to TRBJ1-1, with 8 bases identical to TRBD1. The CDR3 is 15 residues long. Germline loops: CDR1 SGHVS, CDR2 FQNEAQ. The CDR3 DNA reads TGTGCCAGCACCCGGACAGGGCTGATGAACACTGAAGCTTTATTT. Translating gives CASTRTGLMNTEALF.

Remarks on this clonotype: At one end, the junction sequence differs from germline, possibly due to a read error. The J gene is TRBJ2-5, the V gene TRBV7-6; D possibly corresponds to TRBD1 (6 bases). This CDR3 region has 17 residues. CDR1 and CDR2 (germline): SGHVS, FNYEAQ. The CDR3 DNA reads as TGTGCCAGCAGCTTAAACCTCGCGGCAGGGGTAACGGATACCCAGTCCTTC. Its protein product is CASSLNLAAGVTDTQSF.

This clonotype was counted a few times. CDR3 region: CASSLPLAGSYNEQFF. The CDR3 coding sequence is TGTGCCAGCAGCTTACCACTAGCAGGCTCCTACAATGAGCAGTTCTTC. The rearrangement links TRBV7-6 to TRBJ2-1, with D possibly being TRBD2 (6 bases). The germline gives CDR1 SGHVS, CDR2 FNYEAQ. This CDR3 comprises 16 residues. V was pared by 2 bases and J by 0 bases, with 11 bases between.

CDR3 coding DNA: TGCAGCGTCCCGGGACAGTACCACAATGAGCAGTTCTTC. Residues: CSVPGQYHNEQFF. This chain uses TRBV29-1 with TRBJ2-1; TRBD1 matches 7 bases. CDR3 size: 13 residues. The J segment lost 5 bases and the V segment lost 6 bases, leaving 7 bases of the junction unmatched. Germline CDR1 SQVTM, CDR2 ANQGSEA.

This chain joins TRBV11-3 and TRBJ1-5; D is uncertain. V lost 3 bases and J lost 5, with 8 bases in between. The germline V gene has CDR1 SGHNT and CDR2 YENEEA. The CDR3 is 13 residues long. The CDR3 nucleotides are TGTGCCAGCAGCTTGCCGTGGGATCAGCCCCAGCATTTT. Protein product: CASSLPWDQPQHF.

This clonotype was recorded only once. A read error may explain this, as a much larger clone is one base away. The chain links TRBV6-1 to TRBJ2-1; D remains ambiguous. The CDR3 is made up of 14 amino acids. Germline CDR1 is MNHNS and CDR2 is SASEGT. The CDR3 region is CASIEKLDYNEQFF. CDR3 DNA sequence: TGTGCCAGCATTGAAAAACTTGATTACAATGAGCAGTTCTTC.

The chain recombines TRBV27 with TRBJ2-1, with D hard to call. V lost 2 bases to trimming and J lost 7 bases, with 9 bases between them. Germline CDR1 MNHEY, CDR2 SMNVEV (reference sequence). The CDR3 contains 13 residues. DNA for the CDR3: TGTGCCAGCAGTTTACTAAGTGGGAATGAGCAGTTCTTC. It yields the protein CASSLLSGNEQFF.

CDR3: CASSDLTGKNYEQYF. CDR3 coding DNA: TGTGCCAGTAGCGACCTTACCGGAAAGAACTACGAGCAGTACTTC. The genes are TRBV19 and TRBJ2-7; no definite D call. The V and J ends lost 6 bases and 3 bases respectively, with 18 bases between them. This CDR3 region has 15 residues. Germline V lookup: CDR1 LNHDA, CDR2 SQIVND (reference sequence). The full variable domain, with the rest looked up from reference TRBV19 and TRBJ2-7, is DGGITQSPKYLFRKEGQNVTLSCEQNLNHDAMYWYRQDPGQGLRLIYYSQIVNDFQKGDIAEGYSVSREKKESFPLTVTSAQKNPTAFYLCASSDLTGKNYEQYFGPGTRLTVT.

Remarks on this clonotype: The junction departs from the called germline gene at one end, perhaps through a read error. The J gene is TRBJ1-1, the V gene TRBV4-1, with D hard to call. The CDR3 sequence is 16 residues long. Germline assignment: CDR1 MGHRA and CDR2 YSYEKL. The CDR3 here is CASIQEVVFRRTEAFF. Here the CDR3 DNA reads TGCGCCAGCATCCAAGAGGTCGTCTTCCGTAGGACTGAAGCTTTCTTT.

This clonotype showed up many times. The chain is built from TRBV20-1 and TRBJ2-3; D might be TRBD1 (5 bases). From germline, CDR1 is DFQATT and CDR2 SNEGSKA (reference sequence). The ends were cut back, 6 bases at V and 1 base at J, with 14 bases in the middle. CDR3 length equals 14 residues. CDR3 bases: TGCAGTGCCGTCCAGGGAATGCGCACAGATACGCAGTATTTT. Translation gives CSAVQGMRTDTQYF.

The chain carries TRBV28 and TRBJ2-5, with D perhaps matching TRBD1 or TRBD2 (6 bases each). CDR1 and CDR2 from the germline V gene are MDHEN and SYDVKM. The CDR3 spans 13 residues. V lost 5 bases and J 9 bases, leaving 16 bases between the germline ends. CDR3 in amino acids: CASSGGRRTAQYF. CDR3 coding DNA: TGTGCCAGCAGTGGGGGGCGCAGGACGGCCCAGTACTTC.

The chain recombines TRBV12-3 or TRBV12-4 with TRBJ2-7; no clear D gene. There are 13 residues in the CDR3. Trimming shortened V by 1 base and J by 4 bases, and 8 bases separated the two germline ends. CDR3 in DNA: TGTGCCAGCAGTTTAGAGACCGAATACGAGCAGTACTTC. Its protein is CASSLETEYEQYF.

This clonotype has just a few counts. The chain combines TRBV15 with TRBJ1-4; D is unclear. Per the germline V gene, CDR1 is LNHNV and CDR2 is YYDKDF (reference sequence). The CDR3 totals 13 residues. Trimming cost V 0 bases and J 14 bases, with 13 bases left between them. CDR3 bases: TGTGCCACCAGCAGAGATATAAGGAAACGGCTGTTTTTT. The encoded protein is CATSRDIRKRLFF.

The chain links TRBV7-2 to TRBJ2-5; possible D gene TRBD1, 6 bases. In germline, CDR1 is SGHTA, CDR2 FQGNSA. The CDR3 runs 15 residues. Trimming took 1 base from V and 5 from J, leaving 14 bases between them. The CDR3, as DNA: TGTGCCAGCAGCTTAGAGAAGGGTAGGGGGGAGACCCAGTACTTC. This encodes CASSLEKGRGETQYF.

This clonotype occurred a few times. The chain is built from TRBV7-9 and TRBJ1-4, with no clear D. Germline V lookup: CDR1 SEHNR, CDR2 FQNEAQ (reference sequence). This CDR3 contains 13 residues. V was shortened by 2 bases and J by 14 bases, with 15 bases between the two germline ends. CDR3 coding DNA: TGTGCCAGCAGCTTAAACGCGGTTTTTGGCCTGTTTTTT. Protein: CASSLNAVFGLFF.

The chain recombines TRBV20-1 with TRBJ2-1; weak D call: TRBD1 (6 bases). Between the trimmed V and J ends, which lost 0 bases and 12 bases, there was a span of 18 bases. The germline V gene has CDR1 DFQATT and CDR2 SNEGSKA (reference sequence). The CDR3 runs to 14 residues. The chain's CDR3 is CSAREGRGRNRQFF. CDR3 in DNA: TGCAGTGCTAGAGAGGGCAGGGGACGAAATCGGCAGTTCTTC.

The sample holds a few counts of this clonotype. This chain joins TRBV7-9 and TRBJ2-1, with 8 bases lining up with TRBD1. Germline-derived CDR1 and CDR2 are SEHNR and FQNEAQ (reference sequence). The CDR3 is made up of 15 amino acids. The V segment lost 4 bases and the J segment 1 base; nucleotides outside the gene matches: 3. The CDR3 DNA follows: TGTGCCAGCAGCTCGGACAGGGAATCCTACAATGAGCAGTTCTTC. Amino acid sequence: CASSSDRESYNEQFF.

This clonotype occurred a few times. The rearrangement links TRBV20-1 to TRBJ2-1; 8 nucleotides agree with TRBD2. Germline CDR1 reads DFQATT; CDR2 reads SNEGSKA (reference sequence). CDR3 length equals 17 residues. With 5 bases clipped from V and 2 bases from J, the junction kept 14 bases outside the gene matches. CDR3 DNA: TGCAGTGCTCAAGACGCAGCCAGCGGGAGAACCTACAATGAGCAGTTCTTC. This codes for CSAQDAASGRTYNEQFF.

The CDR3 sequence: CASSRYRGNTEAFF. CDR3 sequence (DNA): TGTGCCAGCAGCAGATACAGGGGAAACACTGAAGCTTTCTTT. This chain joins TRBV11-2 and TRBJ1-1; 7 bases agree with TRBD1. The CDR3 is made up of 14 amino acids. Germline trimming cut 5 bases from V and 2 bases from J; bases unmatched to any gene: 5. In germline, CDR1 is SGHAT, CDR2 FQNNGV. Drawing the rest from reference TRBV11-2 and TRBJ1-1, the complete variable domain is EAGVAQSPRYKIIEKRQSVAFWCNPISGHATLYWYQQILGQGPKLLIQFQNNGVVDDSQLPKDRFSAERLKGVDSTLKIQPAKLEDSAVYLCASSRYRGNTEAFFGQGTRLTVV.

This clonotype was picked up a small number of times. The chain employs TRBV19 and TRBJ1-5; D gene uncertain. This CDR3 has 14 amino acids. The germline V gene encodes CDR1 LNHDA and CDR2 SQIVND (reference sequence). The ends were cut back, 4 bases at V and 2 bases at J, with 9 bases in the middle. The CDR3 DNA sequence: TGTGCCAGTAGTACGGGCACTGGCAATCAGCCCCAGCATTTT. Its protein is CASSTGTGNQPQHF.

V and J are TRBV7-2 and TRBJ2-1, with a possible D match to TRBD2 (5 bases). The CDR3 is 16 amino acids. Trimming removed 3 bases at V and 2 bases at J, with 14 bases between. In germline, CDR1 is SGHTA, CDR2 FQGNSA. In DNA form, the CDR3 reads TGTGCCAGCAGCTTTCAGGCGGGCAGCCCCTACAATGAGCAGTTCTTC. Translation: CASSFQAGSPYNEQFF.

The chain links TRBV7-2 to TRBJ1-1, with D possibly being TRBD1 (6 bases). The germline V gene has CDR1 SGHTA and CDR2 FQGNSA. V was trimmed by 5 bases and J by 1 base, leaving 14 bases between them. The CDR3 is 15 amino acids. The CDR3 region is CASSSTRGPNTEAFF. The DNA for the CDR3 is TGTGCCAGCAGCAGCACGCGGGGGCCGAACACTGAAGCTTTCTTT.

The CDR3, as DNA: TGTGCCAGCTCACAAGGAGACAGGGTATCCAATGAGCAGTTCTTC. This encodes CASSQGDRVSNEQFF. The V call is TRBV11-2, the J call TRBJ2-1; TRBD1 agrees at 7 bases. The J segment lost 6 bases and the V segment lost 8 bases, leaving 13 bases of the junction unmatched. Germline-derived CDR1 and CDR2 are SGHAT and FQNNGV. The CDR3 has 15 residues.

The chain carries TRBV12-3 or TRBV12-4 and TRBJ2-1, with D possibly being TRBD2 (7 bases). V lost 10 bases and J 2 bases, leaving 15 bases between the germline ends. The CDR3 has 14 residues. In nucleotides, the CDR3 is TGTGCCACCGCGGCGGGGGCGACCTACAATGAGCAGTTCTTC. The encoded protein is CATAAGATYNEQFF.

The chain couples TRBV7-8 to TRBJ1-1; no firm D call. This CDR3 region has 15 residues. V was pared by 4 bases and J by 1 base, with 13 bases between. Germline CDR1 SGHVS, CDR2 FQNEAQ. This chain's CDR3 is CASSSGRRSNTEAFF. The CDR3 DNA reads TGTGCCAGCAGCTCGGGCCGCCGGTCGAACACTGAAGCTTTCTTT.

The table lists this clonotype with many counts. The chain uses TRBV7-2 and TRBJ2-7; TRBD2 matches at 15 bases. Germline loops: CDR1 SGHTA, CDR2 FQGNSA. The V gene end was trimmed by 5 bases and the J gene end by 0 bases; junction bases not matched to a gene: 5. This CDR3 is 17 amino acids long. DNA for the CDR3: TGTGCCAGCAGCCAAGGGACTAGCGGGGGGTTCTCCTACGAGCAGTACTTC. It specifies CASSQGTSGGFSYEQYF. Full variable domain (rest looked up from reference TRBV7-2 and TRBJ2-7): GAGVSQSPSNKVTEKGKDVELRCDPISGHTALYWYRQSLGQGLEFLIYFQGNSAPDKSGLPSDRFSAERTGGSVSTLTIQRTQQEDSAVYLCASSQGTSGGFSYEQYFGPGTRLTVT.

The chain combines TRBV19 with TRBJ2-7; 10 bases are a match to TRBD1. Trimming cost V 9 bases and J 6 bases; bases outside gene matches: 8. CDR3 length: 13 residues. Germline CDR1 and CDR2: LNHDA and SQIVND (reference sequence). Written as DNA, the CDR3 is TGTGCCAGCAAGCGACAGGGGGCCCGCGAGCAGTACTTC. This encodes CASKRQGAREQYF.

This clonotype was counted between two and nine times. The V and J genes are TRBV7-2 and TRBJ2-7, with 7 bases fitting TRBD2. Germline values: CDR1 SGHTA, CDR2 FQGNSA. Trimming at V came to 1 base and at J to 3 bases, leaving 9 bases not matched to a gene. This CDR3 has 16 residues. The CDR3 sequence is CASSLVVGLVHYEQYF. The CDR3 nucleotides are TGTGCCAGCAGCTTAGTCGTAGGACTAGTTCACTACGAGCAGTACTTC.

V usage is TRBV5-4 and J usage is TRBJ1-1; no clear D. The V end was cut by 0 bases, the J end by 1 base, with 13 bases between. The germline V gene encodes CDR1 SGHNT and CDR2 YYREEE (reference sequence). There are 16 residues in the CDR3. CDR3 sequence: CASSLASTSRNTEAFF. The CDR3 nucleotides are TGTGCCAGCAGCTTGGCCTCAACTTCTCGGAACACTGAAGCTTTCTTT.